Shown below are 5 T cell receptor beta chains from a single sample sequenced in a study of metastatic and nonmetastatic thyroid tumors. TCRdb called clones again from the PCR reads with MiXCR. The data hold 23,000 or so clones, with more than 25% observed a single time. All patients were untreated before thyroid surgery. Sequencing was performed on blood. The receptors come from a female donor with papillary thyroid cancer or a benign thyroid nodule (not recorded which). Some clones in this sample may be carry-over from other donors' samples.

Many counts were recorded for this clone. The rearrangement links TRBV6-1 to TRBJ1-2; 7 bases align to TRBD1. Germline trimming cut 5 bases from V and 4 bases from J; bases unmatched to any gene: 10. The CDR3 has 15 residues. Germline V gene lookup returns CDR1 MNHNS and CDR2 SASEGT. CDR3 DNA sequence: TGTGCCAGCAGTCCCTCGACAGGGACCAGCTATGGCTACACCTTC. Its protein product is CASSPSTGTSYGYTF.

To note about this clone: At one boundary the junction diverges from the germline segment, which might be a read error. V is TRBV7-7 and J is TRBJ2-5; 7 bases line up with TRBD2. This CDR3 contains 15 residues. Germline-derived CDR1 and CDR2 are SSHAT and FNYEAQ (reference sequence). CDR3 amino acids: CASSLGAGNQETQYF. CDR3 sequence (DNA): TGTGCTAGCAGCTTAGGAGCGGGAAACCAAGAGACCCAGTACTTC.

This clone was counted ten times or more. This rearrangement joins TRBV11-2 to TRBJ2-5; D call uncertain. CDR3 length: 13 amino acids. CDR1 is SGHAT and CDR2 is FQNNGV in the germline V gene. V gave up 1 base and J gave up 4 bases, with 7 bases separating them. In DNA, the CDR3 is TGTGCCAGCAGCTTAGGTGAAGGAGAGACCCAGTACTTC. This encodes CASSLGEGETQYF.

In this sample, this clone is medium-sized. The chain has TRBV7-2 and TRBJ1-4; 10 bases are shared with TRBD1. The germline CDR1 and CDR2 sequences are SGHTA and FQGNSA. The CDR3 runs 17 residues. J gave up 7 bases and V 2 bases, and 10 bases lay outside the gene matches. CDR3 DNA sequence: TGTGCCAGCAGCTTAAAAAGTACCGGGACAGGGGTTGAAAAACTGTTTTTT. Protein product: CASSLKSTGTGVEKLFF. Combining the CDR3 with reference TRBV7-2 and TRBJ1-4 gives the whole variable domain GAGVSQSPSNKVTEKGKDVELRCDPISGHTALYWYRQSLGQGLEFLIYFQGNSAPDKSGLPSDRFSAERTGGSVSTLTIQRTQQEDSAVYLCASSLKSTGTGVEKLFFGSGTQLSVL.

The rearrangement links TRBV18 to TRBJ2-7; a possible D gene is TRBD1 (6 bases). The V gene's germline CDR1 is KGHSH and CDR2 LQKENI. With 6 bases removed from V and 2 bases from J, the gap between germline ends came to 14 bases. The CDR3 has 14 residues. The DNA of the CDR3 is TGTGCCAGCTCCCCAAGCACAGGGCCCTACGAGCAGTACTTC. Protein sequence: CASSPSTGPYEQYF.